This T cell receptor beta chain was captured by sequencing in a study of cytomegalovirus exposure and HLA in healthy donors. Between the trimmed V and J ends, which lost 2 bases and 5 bases, there was a span of 10 bases. The germline CDR1 and CDR2 sequences are SGDLS and YYNGEE. This CDR3 region has 13 residues. A multiplex PCR was run with 60 Vbeta primers and 13 Jbeta primers. Sequencing used immunoSEQ multiplex PCR; TCRdb keeps in-frame clones, though not all of them. The top ten clones hold 2% to 2.5% of a sample with 80,000 to 95,000 clones, less than 70% of them seen once. Input material: PBMCs. This sequence was found in a human donor in good health. The rearrangement links TRBV9 to TRBJ1-1; D gene ambiguous. For the CDR3, the DNA is TGTGCCAGCAGCGTGGGCTGGGAGACTGAAGCTTTCTTT. Protein: CASSVGWETEAFF.